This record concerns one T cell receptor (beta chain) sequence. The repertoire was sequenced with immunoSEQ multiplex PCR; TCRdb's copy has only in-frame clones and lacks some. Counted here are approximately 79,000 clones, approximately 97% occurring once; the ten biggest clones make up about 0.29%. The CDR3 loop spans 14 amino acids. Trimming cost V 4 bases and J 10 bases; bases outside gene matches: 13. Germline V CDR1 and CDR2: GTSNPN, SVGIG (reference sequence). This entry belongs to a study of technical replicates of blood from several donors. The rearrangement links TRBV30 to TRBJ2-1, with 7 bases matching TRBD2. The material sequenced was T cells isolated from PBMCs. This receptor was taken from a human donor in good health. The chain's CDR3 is CAWKEGAGAREQFF. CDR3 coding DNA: TGTGCCTGGAAGGAAGGTGCGGGAGCCCGGGAGCAGTTCTTC.